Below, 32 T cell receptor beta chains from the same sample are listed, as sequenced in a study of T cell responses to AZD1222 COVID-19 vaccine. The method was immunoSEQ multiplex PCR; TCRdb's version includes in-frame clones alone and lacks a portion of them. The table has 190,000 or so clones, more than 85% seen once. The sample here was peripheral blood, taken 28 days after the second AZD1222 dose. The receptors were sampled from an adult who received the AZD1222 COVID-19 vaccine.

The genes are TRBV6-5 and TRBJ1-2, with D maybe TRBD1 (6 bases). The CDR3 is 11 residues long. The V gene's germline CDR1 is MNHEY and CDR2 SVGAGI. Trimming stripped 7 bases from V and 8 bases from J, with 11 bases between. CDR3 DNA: TGTGCCAGCAAATACAGGGCGGGCTACACCTTC. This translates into CASKYRAGYTF.

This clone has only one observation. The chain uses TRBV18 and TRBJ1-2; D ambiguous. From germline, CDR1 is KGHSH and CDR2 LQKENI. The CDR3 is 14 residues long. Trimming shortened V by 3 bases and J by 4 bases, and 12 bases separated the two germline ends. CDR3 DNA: TGTGCCAGCTCACCGCCCGACAACCCCTATGGCTACACCTTC. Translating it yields CASSPPDNPYGYTF.

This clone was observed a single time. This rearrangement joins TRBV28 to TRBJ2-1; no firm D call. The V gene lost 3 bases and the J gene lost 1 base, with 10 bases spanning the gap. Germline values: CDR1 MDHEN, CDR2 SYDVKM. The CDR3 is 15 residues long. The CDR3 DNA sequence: TGTGCCAGCAGTTTTTTAGACTCGTCCTACAATGAGCAGTTCTTC. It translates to CASSFLDSSYNEQFF.

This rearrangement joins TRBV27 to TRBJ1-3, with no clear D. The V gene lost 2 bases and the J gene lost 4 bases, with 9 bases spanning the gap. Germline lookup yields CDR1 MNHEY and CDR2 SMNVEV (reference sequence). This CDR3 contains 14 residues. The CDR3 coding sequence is TGTGCCAGCAGTTTACAGCCCTCAGGAAACACCATATATTTT. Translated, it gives CASSLQPSGNTIYF.

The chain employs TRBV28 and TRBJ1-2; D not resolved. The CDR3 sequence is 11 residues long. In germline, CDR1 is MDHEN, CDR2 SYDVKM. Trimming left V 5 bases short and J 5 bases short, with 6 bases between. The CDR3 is CASSDKYGYTF. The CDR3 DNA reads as TGTGCCAGCAGTGATAAATATGGCTACACCTTC.

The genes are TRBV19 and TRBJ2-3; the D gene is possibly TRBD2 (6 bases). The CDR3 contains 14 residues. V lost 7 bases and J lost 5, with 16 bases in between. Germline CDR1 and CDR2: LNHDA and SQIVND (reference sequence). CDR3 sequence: CASNPRRGIDTQYF. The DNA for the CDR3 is TGTGCCAGTAACCCAAGGCGGGGTATAGATACGCAGTATTTT.

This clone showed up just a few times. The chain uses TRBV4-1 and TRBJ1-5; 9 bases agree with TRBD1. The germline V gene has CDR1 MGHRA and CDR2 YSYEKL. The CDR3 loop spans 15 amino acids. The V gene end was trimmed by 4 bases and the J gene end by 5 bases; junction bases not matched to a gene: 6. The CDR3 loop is CASSLGQGRDQPQHF. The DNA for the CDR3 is TGCGCCAGCAGCCTGGGACAGGGACGGGATCAGCCCCAGCATTTT.

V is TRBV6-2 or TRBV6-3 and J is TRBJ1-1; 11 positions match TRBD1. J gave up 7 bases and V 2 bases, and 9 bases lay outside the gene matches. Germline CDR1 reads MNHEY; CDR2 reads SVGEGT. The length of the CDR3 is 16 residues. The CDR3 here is CASSYPDRGRKGEAFF. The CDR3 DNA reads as TGTGCCAGCAGTTACCCGGACAGGGGGCGGAAGGGTGAAGCTTTCTTT.

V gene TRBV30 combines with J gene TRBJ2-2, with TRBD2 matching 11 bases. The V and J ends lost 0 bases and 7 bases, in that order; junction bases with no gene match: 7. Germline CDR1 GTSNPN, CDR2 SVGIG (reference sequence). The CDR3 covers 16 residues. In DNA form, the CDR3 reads TGTGCCTGGAGTGTCTGGACTAGCGGGCGCGGCGGGGAGCTGTTTTTT. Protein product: CAWSVWTSGRGGELFF.

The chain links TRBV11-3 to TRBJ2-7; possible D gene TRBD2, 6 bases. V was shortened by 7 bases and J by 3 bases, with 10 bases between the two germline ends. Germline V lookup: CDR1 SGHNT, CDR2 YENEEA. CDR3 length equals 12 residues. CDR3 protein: CASTLGGYEQYF. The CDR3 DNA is TGTGCCAGCACCCTGGGGGGCTACGAGCAGTACTTC. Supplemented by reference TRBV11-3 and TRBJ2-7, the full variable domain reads EAGVVQSPRYKIIEKKQPVAFWCNPISGHNTLYWYLQNLGQGPELLIRYENEEAVDDSQLPKDRFSAERLKGVDSTLKIQPAELGDSAVYLCASTLGGYEQYFGPGTRLTVT.

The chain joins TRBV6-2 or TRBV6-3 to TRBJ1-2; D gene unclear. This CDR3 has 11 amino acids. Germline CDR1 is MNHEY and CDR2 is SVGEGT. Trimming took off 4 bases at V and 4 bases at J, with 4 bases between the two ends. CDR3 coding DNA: TGTGCCAGCAGTTCTGGCTATGGCTACACCTTC. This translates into CASSSGYGYTF.

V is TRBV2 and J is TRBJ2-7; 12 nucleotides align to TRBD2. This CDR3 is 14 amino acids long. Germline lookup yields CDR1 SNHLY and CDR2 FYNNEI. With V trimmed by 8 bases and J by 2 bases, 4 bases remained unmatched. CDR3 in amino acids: CASGLAGGPYEQYF. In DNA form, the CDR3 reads TGTGCCAGCGGCCTAGCGGGAGGGCCCTACGAGCAGTACTTC.

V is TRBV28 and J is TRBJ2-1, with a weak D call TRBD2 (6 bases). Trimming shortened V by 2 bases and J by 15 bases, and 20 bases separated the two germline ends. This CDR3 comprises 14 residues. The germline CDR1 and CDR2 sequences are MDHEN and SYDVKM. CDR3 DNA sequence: TGTGCCAGCAGTTTAAACGATATTAGCGGCGCGGGGTTCTTC. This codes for CASSLNDISGAGFF. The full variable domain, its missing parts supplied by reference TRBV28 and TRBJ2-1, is DVKVTQSSRYLVKRTGEKVFLECVQDMDHENMFWYRQDPGLGLRLIYFSYDVKMKEKGDIPEGYSVSREKKERFSLILESASTNQTSMYLCASSLNDISGAGFFGPGTRLTVL.

Here the CDR3 DNA reads TGTGCCAGCAGTGAGTTTTGGGGCGAACAAGAGACCCAGTACTTC. Protein product: CASSEFWGEQETQYF. The chain joins TRBV6-1 to TRBJ2-5, with D possibly matching TRBD1 (5 bases). Germline CDR1 and CDR2: MNHNS and SASEGT. V was shortened by 3 bases and J by 2 bases, with 13 bases between the two germline ends. The CDR3 contains 15 residues.

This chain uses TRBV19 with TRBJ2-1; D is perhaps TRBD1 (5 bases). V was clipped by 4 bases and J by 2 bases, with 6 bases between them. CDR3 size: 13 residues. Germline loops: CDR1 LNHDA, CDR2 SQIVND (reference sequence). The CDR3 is CASSTDTYNEQFF. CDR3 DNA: TGTGCCAGTAGTACGGACACCTACAATGAGCAGTTCTTC.

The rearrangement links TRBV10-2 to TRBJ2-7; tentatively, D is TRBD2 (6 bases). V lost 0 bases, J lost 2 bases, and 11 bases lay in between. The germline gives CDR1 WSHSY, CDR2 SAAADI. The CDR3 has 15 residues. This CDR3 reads CASSESAGTAYEQYF. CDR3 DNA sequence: TGCGCCAGCAGTGAGTCTGCGGGAACGGCCTACGAGCAGTACTTC.

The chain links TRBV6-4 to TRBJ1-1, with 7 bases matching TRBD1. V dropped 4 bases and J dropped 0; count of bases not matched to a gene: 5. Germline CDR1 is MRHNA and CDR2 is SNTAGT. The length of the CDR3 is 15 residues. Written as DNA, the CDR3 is TGTGCCAGCAGTGTCCCGGGACAGTTGAACACTGAAGCTTTCTTT. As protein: CASSVPGQLNTEAFF.

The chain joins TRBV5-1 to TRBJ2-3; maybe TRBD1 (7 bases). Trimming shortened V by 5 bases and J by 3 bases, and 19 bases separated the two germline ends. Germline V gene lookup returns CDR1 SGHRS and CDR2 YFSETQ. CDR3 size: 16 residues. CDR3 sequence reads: CASSIPRGSGTDTQYF. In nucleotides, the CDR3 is TGCGCCAGCAGTATCCCCAGGGGGAGCGGGACAGATACGCAGTATTTT.

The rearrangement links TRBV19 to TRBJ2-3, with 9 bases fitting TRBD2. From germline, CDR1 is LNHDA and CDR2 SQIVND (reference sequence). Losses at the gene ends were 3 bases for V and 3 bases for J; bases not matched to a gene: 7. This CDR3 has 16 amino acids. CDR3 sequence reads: CASSIGLASTTDTQYF. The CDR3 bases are TGTGCCAGTAGTATCGGACTAGCGAGTACGACAGATACGCAGTATTTT.

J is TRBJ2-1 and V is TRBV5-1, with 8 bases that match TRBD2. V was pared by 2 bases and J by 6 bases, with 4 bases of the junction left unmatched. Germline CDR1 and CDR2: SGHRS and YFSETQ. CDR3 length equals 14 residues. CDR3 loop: CASSFSGASNEQFF. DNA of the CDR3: TGCGCCAGCAGCTTTAGCGGGGCCTCCAATGAGCAGTTCTTC.

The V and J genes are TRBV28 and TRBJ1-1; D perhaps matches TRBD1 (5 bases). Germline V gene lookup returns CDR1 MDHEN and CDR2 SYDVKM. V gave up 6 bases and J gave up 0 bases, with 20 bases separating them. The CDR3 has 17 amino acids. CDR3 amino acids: CASSPVGVGGLNTEAFF. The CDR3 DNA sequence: TGTGCCAGCAGCCCTGTGGGGGTGGGGGGATTGAACACTGAAGCTTTCTTT.

CDR3 in amino acids: CASSPLTGNYNEQFF. The DNA for the CDR3 is TGTGCCAGCAGCCCCCTGACGGGTAATTACAATGAGCAGTTCTTC. The chain carries TRBV11-2 and TRBJ2-1; D is uncertain. The V gene's germline CDR1 is SGHAT and CDR2 FQNNGV. V lost 5 bases to trimming and J lost 4 bases, with 15 bases between them. The CDR3 is made up of 15 amino acids.

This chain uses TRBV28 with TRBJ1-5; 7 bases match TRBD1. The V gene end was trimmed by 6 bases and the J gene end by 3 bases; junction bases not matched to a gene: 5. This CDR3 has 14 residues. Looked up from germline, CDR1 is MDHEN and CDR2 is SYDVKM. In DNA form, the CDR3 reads TGTGCCAGCAGAGAGGGACAGCCCAATCAGCCCCAGCATTTT. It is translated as CASREGQPNQPQHF.

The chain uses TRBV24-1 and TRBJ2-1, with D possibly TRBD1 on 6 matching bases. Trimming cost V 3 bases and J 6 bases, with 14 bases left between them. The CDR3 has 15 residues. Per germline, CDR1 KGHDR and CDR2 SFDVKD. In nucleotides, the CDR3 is TGTGCCACCAGTGATGCAGGGGAAACCTCCAATGAGCAGTTCTTC. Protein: CATSDAGETSNEQFF.

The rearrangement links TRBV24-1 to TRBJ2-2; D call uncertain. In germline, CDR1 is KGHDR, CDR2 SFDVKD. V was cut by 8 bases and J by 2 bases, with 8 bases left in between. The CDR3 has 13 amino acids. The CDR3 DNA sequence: TGTGCCACCATAAGCCGAAACACCGGGGAGCTGTTTTTT. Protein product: CATISRNTGELFF.

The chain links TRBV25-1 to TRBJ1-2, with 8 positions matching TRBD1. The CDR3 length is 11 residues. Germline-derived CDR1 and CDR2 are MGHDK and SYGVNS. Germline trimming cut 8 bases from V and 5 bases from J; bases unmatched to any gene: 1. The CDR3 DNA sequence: TGTGCCAGCCGGACAGGGTATGGCTACACCTTC. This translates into CASRTGYGYTF.

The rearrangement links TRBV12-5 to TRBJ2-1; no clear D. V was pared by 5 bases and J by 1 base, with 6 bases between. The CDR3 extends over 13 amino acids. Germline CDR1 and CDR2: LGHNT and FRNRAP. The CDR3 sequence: CASGQRSYNEQFF. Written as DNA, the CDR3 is TGTGCTAGTGGTCAGAGATCCTACAATGAGCAGTTCTTC.

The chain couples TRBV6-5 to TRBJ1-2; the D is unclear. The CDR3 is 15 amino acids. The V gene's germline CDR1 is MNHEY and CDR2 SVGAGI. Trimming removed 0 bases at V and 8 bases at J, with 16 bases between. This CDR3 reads CASSYSLPAGGGYTF. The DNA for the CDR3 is TGTGCCAGCAGTTACTCGTTACCGGCAGGAGGGGGCTACACCTTC.

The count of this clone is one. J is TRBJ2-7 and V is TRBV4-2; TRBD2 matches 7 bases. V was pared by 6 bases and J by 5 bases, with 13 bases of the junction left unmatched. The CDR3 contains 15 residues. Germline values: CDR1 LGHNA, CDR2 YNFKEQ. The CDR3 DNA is TGTGCCAGCAGATGGGCCCGGGAGGAATCCAACGAGCAGTACTTC. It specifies CASRWAREESNEQYF.

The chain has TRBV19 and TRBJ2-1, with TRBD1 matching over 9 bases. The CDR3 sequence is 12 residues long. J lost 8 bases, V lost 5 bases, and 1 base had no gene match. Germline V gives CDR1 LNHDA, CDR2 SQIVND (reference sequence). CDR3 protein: CASSHRGHEQFF. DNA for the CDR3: TGTGCCAGTAGTCACAGGGGGCATGAGCAGTTCTTC.

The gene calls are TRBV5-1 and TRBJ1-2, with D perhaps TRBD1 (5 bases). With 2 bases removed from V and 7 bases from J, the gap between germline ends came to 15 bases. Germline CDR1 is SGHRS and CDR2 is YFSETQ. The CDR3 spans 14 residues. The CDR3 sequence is CASSFGDSSGGYTF. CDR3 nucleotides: TGCGCCAGCAGCTTCGGGGACTCATCAGGTGGCTACACCTTC.

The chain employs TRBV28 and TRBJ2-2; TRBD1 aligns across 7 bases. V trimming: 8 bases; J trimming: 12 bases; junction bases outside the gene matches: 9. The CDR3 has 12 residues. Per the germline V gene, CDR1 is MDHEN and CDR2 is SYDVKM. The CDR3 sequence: CASGARDSQLFF. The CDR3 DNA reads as TGTGCCAGCGGGGCCCGGGACAGCCAGCTGTTTTTT.